The T cell receptor (beta chain) under discussion was sequenced for a study of human T cells and chemical hapten exposure. Whole-study context: Slight differences in pooled library volume were the main source of varying TCR yields across samples.

The CDR3 is 13 residues long. Trimming took 0 bases from V and 4 from J, leaving 6 bases between them. Germline V gene sequence: CDR1 MNHNS, CDR2 SASEGT. Unique molecular identifiers were attached to individual cDNA molecules within the library. Per the original methods: Sample TCR counts, which ranged from about 20,000 to 690,600, had a median of roughly 99,000. In TCRdb, the 5' RACE reads were re-called with MiXCR into one record per CDR3 protein. Clone size and V and J calls follow TCRdb, not the original study. The repertoire has approximately 81,000 distinct CDR3 sequences, approximately 7.7% of them found once; the top ten carry under 3%. Note on this clonotype: No antigen is known for it.

Unfractionated whole blood yielded total RNA. Study-level results: High-frequency TCRs, those above 1 in 1000, stayed the same after DPC sensitization.

The V and J genes are TRBV6-1 and TRBJ1-1; no definite D call. The sequence was obtained from a male donor in good health. The CDR3 DNA reads as TGTGCCAGCAGTGAAGCCAGAGCCACTGAAGCTTTCTTT. This gives the protein CASSEARATEAFF.